A selection of T cell receptor beta chains follows, all from one sample in a study of blood T cell repertoires in COVID-19. Assay: immunoSEQ multiplex PCR; the TCRdb copy retains only in-frame clones and omits some. The sample shows approximately 180,000 clones, 89% of them seen only once. The sample was PBMCs or T cells enriched from blood (not recorded which). All receptors derive from a woman in her thirties or forties with acute COVID-19. Each CDR3 is given with its conserved first and last residue. The D gene is left open where the match is weak. Clone size is shown for a subset of rows, as once, few, many or a class of expanded clone.

CDR3 DNA,CDR3 protein,J gene,V gene,clone size,D gene
TGTGCCAGCAGTTTATCCACGAGGGCGGGTGAGCAGTTCTTC,CASSLSTRAGEQFF,TRBJ2-1,TRBV27,NA,NA
TGTGCCAGCAGCTTCCGGGGGGCCTACAATGAGCAGTTCTTC,CASSFRGAYNEQFF,TRBJ2-1,TRBV7-2,NA,TRBD2
TGCGCCAGCAGCTCCCGACTAGCGGGTCTCTACGAGCAGTACTTC,CASSSRLAGLYEQYF,TRBJ2-7,TRBV4-1,NA,TRBD2
TGTGCCAGTAGTTCGACAGGGGATTACGAGCAGTACTTC,CASSSTGDYEQYF,TRBJ2-7,TRBV19,NA,TRBD1
TGCAGCGTTTTGGGGGGGGATAGCAATCAGCCCCAGCATTTT,CSVLGGDSNQPQHF,TRBJ1-5,TRBV29-1,NA,NA
TGTGCCAGCAGCTTGGGCGACAGTATAGCCAAAAACATTCAGTACTTC,CASSLGDSIAKNIQYF,TRBJ2-4,TRBV5-8,few,NA
TGTGCCAGCTCACCACAGGGGCAGGAAAACTACGAGCAGTACTTC,CASSPQGQENYEQYF,TRBJ2-7,TRBV18,NA,NA
TGTGCCAGCAGCTTTGGGGTTCCCGGGACAGGGGCATCAAGGACCTATAATTCACCCCTCCACTTT,CASSFGVPGTGASRTYNSPLHF,TRBJ1-6,TRBV7-3,NA,TRBD1
TGTGCCAGCAGCCCCCACGACAGCTCTGGGGCCAACGTCCTGACTTTC,CASSPHDSSGANVLTF,TRBJ2-6,TRBV9,few,NA
TGTGCCAGCAGCTTAGGGGGGACAGGGATGCAGTACTTC,CASSLGGTGMQYF,TRBJ2-5,TRBV7-9,NA,TRBD1
TGTGCCAGCAGCGGATTCGATACAGGGGGCTACGTTAACTATGGCTACACCTTC,CASSGFDTGGYVNYGYTF,TRBJ1-2,TRBV9,once,TRBD1
TGCGCCAGCAGCCCCTCCTTCGGCAATGAGCAGTTCTTC,CASSPSFGNEQFF,TRBJ2-1,TRBV5-1,NA,NA
TGTGCCAGCAGCTTAGCGCGCGGGGGGAGGACAGATACGCAGTATTTT,CASSLARGGRTDTQYF,TRBJ2-3,TRBV7-8,NA,TRBD2
TGTGCCAGCAGCATGGGACAGGTCGCGAAAACCATATATTTT,CASSMGQVAKTIYF,TRBJ1-3,TRBV9,once,TRBD1
TGTGCCAGCAGCCAAGGGCTCTCTCCCTACGAGCAGTACTTC,CASSQGLSPYEQYF,TRBJ2-7,TRBV3-1/TRBV3-2,NA,NA
TGTGCCACCAGCTACAGCCGAGGGATGGTTGAGCAGTTCTTC,CATSYSRGMVEQFF,TRBJ2-1,TRBV15,once,NA
TGCGCCAGCAGCCAAGAAGGGGCGGGGGGGCCTGGAAATGAGCAGTTCTTC,CASSQEGAGGPGNEQFF,TRBJ2-1,TRBV4-1,once,TRBD2
TGTGCCAGGGACGGACAGGGGGCGCCGAACTATGGCTACACCTTC,CARDGQGAPNYGYTF,TRBJ1-2,TRBV9,few,TRBD1
TGTGCCAGTAGTATTTCGACAGATGAAAAACTGTTTTTT,CASSISTDEKLFF,TRBJ1-4,TRBV19,NA,NA
TGTGCCAGCAGCAAGGAGGGGGGGCAAGTCTTCTATTCACCCCTCCACTTT,CASSKEGGQVFYSPLHF,TRBJ1-6,TRBV21-1,NA,NA
TGTGCCAGCAGCCTAAGGACTATAGCCACAGATACGCAGTATTTT,CASSLRTIATDTQYF,TRBJ2-3,TRBV7-2,NA,NA
TGTGCCACCAGTGCAATGGCAGGGACACCGATCGCGAACACCGGGGAGCTGTTTTTT,CATSAMAGTPIANTGELFF,TRBJ2-2,TRBV10-3,NA,NA
TGTGCCAGCTCACCCGGACAGGGGAAGGGTGGAAACACCATATATTTT,CASSPGQGKGGNTIYF,TRBJ1-3,TRBV18,NA,TRBD1
TGTGCCAGCTCACTATTAGCGGGCCGGGCCAAAAACATTCAGTACTTC,CASSLLAGRAKNIQYF,TRBJ2-4,TRBV18,NA,TRBD2
TGCGCCAGCAGCCAAGCAGGGGGCGTCGGAAACACCATATATTTT,CASSQAGGVGNTIYF,TRBJ1-3,TRBV4-3,NA,TRBD1
TGTGCCAGCAGCCCCGGGACAGTGATTAACTATGGCTACACCTTC,CASSPGTVINYGYTF,TRBJ1-2,TRBV5-6,NA,TRBD1
TGTGCCAGCTCACCATCCCAGGGAGGAAGTGAAAAACTGTTTTTT,CASSPSQGGSEKLFF,TRBJ1-4,TRBV18,NA,NA
TGTGCCAGCAGTGAGATGATCTCCCTGCTGGGGGCCCGGGGCACTTCCACAGATACGCAGTATTTT,CASSEMISLLGARGTSTDTQYF,TRBJ2-3,TRBV2,NA,NA
TGCGCCAGCAGCCGGTACCAGGGGGCTGAGCAGTACTTC,CASSRYQGAEQYF,TRBJ2-7,TRBV4-3,NA,TRBD1
TGTGCCAGCGGCCTCGGGGGGCTCCAAGAGACCCAGTACTTC,CASGLGGLQETQYF,TRBJ2-5,TRBV9,NA,NA
TGTGCCAGCTCACCAGATACAGGGATGTACCGTTTGGACTACTATGGCTACACCTTC,CASSPDTGMYRLDYYGYTF,TRBJ1-2,TRBV18,NA,NA
TGTGCCAGCAGTGAGCACATCTCCTACGAGCAGTACTTC,CASSEHISYEQYF,TRBJ2-7,TRBV2,once,NA
TGTGCCAGCAGCTTAATTGCGGGAGCCCAATACGAGCAGTACTTC,CASSLIAGAQYEQYF,TRBJ2-7,TRBV7-3,few,TRBD2
TGTGCCAGCAGCCAAGATAGCCAGGGAACGCAGTATTTT,CASSQDSQGTQYF,TRBJ2-3,TRBV3-1/TRBV3-2,once,NA
TGTGCCAGCAGTTTGACAACCTACAATGAGCAGTTCTTC,CASSLTTYNEQFF,TRBJ2-1,TRBV12-3/TRBV12-4,NA,NA
TGCGCCAGCAGCCAAGATATTCGGGGGTACGGGAGGGCTCTCGGGGAGCTGTTTTTT,CASSQDIRGYGRALGELFF,TRBJ2-2,TRBV4-1,NA,TRBD2
TGCGCCAGCAGCCAAGGGACAGGGGCTGGAAACACCATATATTTT,CASSQGTGAGNTIYF,TRBJ1-3,TRBV5-1,NA,TRBD1
TGTGCCAGTAGTAGACAGGAGAACTATGGCTACACCTTC,CASSRQENYGYTF,TRBJ1-2,TRBV19,NA,NA
TGTGCCAGCAGCCCAAGCGGGGGGGCCTTTCGCCAATACAATGAGCAGTTCTTC,CASSPSGGAFRQYNEQFF,TRBJ2-1,TRBV7-2,few,TRBD2
TGCGCCAGCAGCCCAGCGGGGCAAGAGACCCAGTACTTC,CASSPAGQETQYF,TRBJ2-5,TRBV4-1,NA,TRBD2
TGCGCCAGCAGCCAAGATCTCCCTCGGACATTTCAAGAGACCCAGTACTTC,CASSQDLPRTFQETQYF,TRBJ2-5,TRBV4-1,NA,NA
TGTGCCACCTCGAGCCAGCGCCGCACAGATACGCAGTATTTT,CATSSQRRTDTQYF,TRBJ2-3,TRBV19,NA,NA
TGTGCCAGCAGCTTGGCCGGCCTCAGGGACGAGCAGTACTTC,CASSLAGLRDEQYF,TRBJ2-7,TRBV7-9,NA,NA
TGTGCCAGCAGCTTTCAGGTTAGCCGGGACAGTGAAGCTTTCTTT,CASSFQVSRDSEAFF,TRBJ1-1,TRBV7-2,many,TRBD1
TGTGCCAGCAGCCAAGTAACTGCCAGGGATTACTATGGCTACACCTTC,CASSQVTARDYYGYTF,TRBJ1-2,TRBV3-1/TRBV3-2,NA,NA
TGTGCCAGCAGTCCCCCCTGGATATTCGACAGGGGGCTTCCCCCCTATGGCTACACCTTC,CASSPPWIFDRGLPPYGYTF,TRBJ1-2,TRBV2,NA,TRBD1
TGCGCCAGCAGTCAATCGATAATGCAGGCAGGAAATAGCAATCAGCCCCAGCATTTT,CASSQSIMQAGNSNQPQHF,TRBJ1-5,TRBV23-1,NA,NA
TGTGCCAGTAGCCACAGGGGGGCTGGGGCCAACGTCCTGACTTTC,CASSHRGAGANVLTF,TRBJ2-6,TRBV19,NA,TRBD1
TGTGCCAGCAGCGATTACCTAGCGGGAGGGACAGATACGCAGTATTTT,CASSDYLAGGTDTQYF,TRBJ2-3,TRBV5-4,once,TRBD2
TGTGCCAGCAGTGAAGGACAGTTCCCTAACTATGGCTACACCTTC,CASSEGQFPNYGYTF,TRBJ1-2,TRBV2,NA,NA
TGTGCCAGCAGCTTTAGCGGGGGTAGGACAGATACGCAGTATTTT,CASSFSGGRTDTQYF,TRBJ2-3,TRBV7-9,NA,TRBD2
TGTGCCAGCAGCTCCAGCCGGAGGAACACCGGGGAGCTGTTTTTT,CASSSSRRNTGELFF,TRBJ2-2,TRBV7-2,NA,NA
TGTGCCAGCAGTGAAGGAGGTGTTTTGAGAGGAAACACCATATATTTT,CASSEGGVLRGNTIYF,TRBJ1-3,TRBV25-1,NA,NA
TGCGCCAGCAGCCAAGAAGCCAGGACTGCAACTAATGAAAAACTGTTTTTT,CASSQEARTATNEKLFF,TRBJ1-4,TRBV4-1,NA,NA
TGCGCCAGCAGCTGGGACACCTACTCCTACAATGAGCAGTTCTTC,CASSWDTYSYNEQFF,TRBJ2-1,TRBV5-1,NA,NA
TGTGCTAGTGGCCGCGGACAGGGGGCCTTTGGAAACACCATATATTTT,CASGRGQGAFGNTIYF,TRBJ1-3,TRBV12-5,NA,TRBD1
TGTGCCAGCAGCTTGGGGGGGGGAGGGAACGATCAGCCCCAGCATTTT,CASSLGGGGNDQPQHF,TRBJ1-5,TRBV5-4,NA,NA